The 27 T cell receptor beta chains in this list originate from one sample, sequenced in a study of cytomegalovirus exposure and HLA in healthy donors. The PCR employed 60 Vbeta primers together with 13 Jbeta primers. Clones were read by immunoSEQ multiplex PCR, and TCRdb kept only the in-frame ones, dropping some. The table shows about 240,000 clones, with about 81% occurring only once. Sequenced material: PBMCs. These receptors came from a woman in her sixties in good health and CMV-seropositive.

CDR3 protein: CASSISGVGANVLTF. Here the CDR3 DNA reads TGCGCCAGCAGCATATCAGGGGTCGGGGCCAACGTCCTGACTTTC. The chain has TRBV5-1 and TRBJ2-6, with D possibly matching TRBD1 (6 bases). The CDR3 is made up of 15 amino acids. Trimming shortened V by 4 bases and J by 4 bases, and 12 bases separated the two germline ends. Germline-derived CDR1 and CDR2 are SGHRS and YFSETQ.

About this clone: One end of the junction varies from germline; a read error may be responsible. This chain uses TRBV2 with TRBJ2-3; TRBD2 aligns across 13 bases. This CDR3 is built from 12 residues. Germline CDR1 reads SNHLY; CDR2 reads FYNNEI. CDR3 nucleotides: TGTGCCAGCAGGGGACTAGCGGGGTCAATCCACTTT. It yields the protein CASRGLAGSIHF.

On this clone: Other nucleotide sequences from this sample produce the same CDR3. The chain has TRBV11-2 and TRBJ2-1, with 7 bases matching TRBD2. Germline CDR1 reads SGHAT; CDR2 reads FQNNGV. The CDR3 is 15 residues long. V shed 1 base, J shed 4 bases, and the junction held 4 bases outside the gene matches. CDR3 amino acids: CASSLGLAEYNEQFF. As DNA, the CDR3 is TGTGCCAGCAGCTTAGGGCTAGCGGAATACAATGAGCAGTTCTTC.

This chain joins TRBV29-1 and TRBJ2-7; 12 nucleotides line up with TRBD2. Unmatched junction bases numbered 6, after V lost 4 bases and J lost 2 bases. The CDR3 is made up of 15 amino acids. Germline-derived CDR1 and CDR2 are SQVTM and ANQGSEA. The CDR3 nucleotides are TGCAGCGTTGGATCCGGACTAGCGGGACCCTACGAGCAGTACTTC. Translating it yields CSVGSGLAGPYEQYF.

This chain connects TRBV28 to TRBJ2-7; 8 nucleotides align to TRBD2. Germline CDR1 MDHEN, CDR2 SYDVKM. V was clipped by 3 bases and J by 7 bases; unmatched bases: 29. The length of the CDR3 is 21 residues. CDR3 sequence: CASSFGAGSPSGQWGEGEQYF. In DNA form, the CDR3 reads TGTGCCAGCAGTTTCGGGGCAGGGTCGCCTAGCGGGCAATGGGGGGAGGGGGAGCAGTACTTC.

The chain employs TRBV6-4 and TRBJ2-1; 7 bases match TRBD2. CDR1 MRHNA and CDR2 SNTAGT come from the germline V gene. J was trimmed by 9 bases and V by 2 bases; bases with no gene match: 10. The length of the CDR3 is 15 residues. The CDR3 DNA reads as TGTGCCAGCAGTGACGTTGGGGGAGGGCCTGGTGAGCAGTTCTTC. Amino acids: CASSDVGGGPGEQFF.

The chain employs TRBV29-1 and TRBJ1-1; possibly TRBD1 for D (6 bases). Looked up from germline, CDR1 is SQVTM and CDR2 is ANQGSEA. The CDR3 loop spans 14 amino acids. V dropped 2 bases and J dropped 1 base, with 11 bases sitting between them. This CDR3 reads CSVERTVGNTEAFF. In DNA form, the CDR3 reads TGCAGCGTTGAACGGACAGTGGGGAACACTGAAGCTTTCTTT.

The V and J genes are TRBV5-4 and TRBJ1-1; 8 positions match TRBD1. Germline lookup yields CDR1 SGHNT and CDR2 YYREEE (reference sequence). This CDR3 comprises 15 residues. With V trimmed by 4 bases and J by 5 bases, 10 bases remained unmatched. The CDR3 bases are TGTGCCAGCAGCAACAGTTGGACAGGGAGGACTGAAGCTTTCTTT. Residues: CASSNSWTGRTEAFF.

V gene TRBV6-1 combines with J gene TRBJ1-5, with D unclear. Germline lookup yields CDR1 MNHNS and CDR2 SASEGT. The CDR3 has 13 residues. The V and J ends lost 2 bases and 6 bases respectively, with 8 bases between them. CDR3 protein: CASSELVAQPQHF. In DNA form, the CDR3 reads TGTGCCAGCAGTGAACTCGTAGCTCAGCCCCAGCATTTT.

Remarks on this clone: A junction end diverges from the germline sequence, so it may reflect a read error. Other DNA sequences in this specimen translate into the identical CDR3. This rearrangement joins TRBV6-5 to TRBJ2-2; TRBD1 matches 9 bases. Germline V gene data show CDR1 as MNHEY and CDR2 as SVGAGI. This CDR3 is 16 amino acids long. CDR3 nucleotides: TGCGCCAGCAGTTCTGCCGGGACAGGGAGCACCGGGGAGCTGTTTTTT. It translates to CASSSAGTGSTGELFF.

V gene TRBV5-6 combines with J gene TRBJ1-1, with D unresolved. Germline CDR1 SGHDT, CDR2 YYEEEE. This CDR3 spans 15 amino acids. Trimming shortened V by 4 bases and J by 0 bases, and 13 bases separated the two germline ends. The CDR3 bases are TGTGCCAGCAGCCCCCTCGGAGCTATGAACACTGAAGCTTTCTTT. Translated: CASSPLGAMNTEAFF.

The chain couples TRBV27 to TRBJ2-7; 8 nucleotides line up with TRBD1. CDR3 size: 15 residues. V trimming: 3 bases; J trimming: 2 bases; junction bases outside the gene matches: 6. From germline, CDR1 is MNHEY and CDR2 SMNVEV (reference sequence). CDR3 in amino acids: CASSFGDRTAYEQYF. CDR3 bases: TGTGCCAGCAGTTTTGGGGACAGGACAGCCTACGAGCAGTACTTC.

The chain links TRBV19 to TRBJ1-5, with 9 bases that match TRBD1. Germline loops: CDR1 LNHDA, CDR2 SQIVND (reference sequence). The CDR3 consists of 16 residues. Trimming at V came to 9 bases and at J to 3 bases, leaving 12 bases not matched to a gene. The CDR3: CASRRTGATVNQPQHF. CDR3 DNA: TGTGCCAGCAGGAGGACAGGGGCGACGGTCAATCAGCCCCAGCATTTT.

The chain couples TRBV2 to TRBJ2-1; 7 bases align to TRBD1. The CDR3 contains 15 residues. CDR1 is SNHLY and CDR2 is FYNNEI in the germline V gene. With 5 bases clipped from V and 0 bases from J, the junction kept 4 bases outside the gene matches. The DNA of the CDR3 is TGTGCCAGCAGTCCCCGGGACAGCTCCTACAATGAGCAGTTCTTC. Amino acids: CASSPRDSSYNEQFF.

This clone showed up just a few times. DNA for the CDR3: TGTGCCAGCAGCTTAGATCGACAGCCCTACACCTTC. Translation gives CASSLDRQPYTF. This sequence joins TRBV7-2 and TRBJ1-2, with D possibly TRBD1 on 5 matching bases. V lost 1 base and J 10 bases, leaving 10 bases between the germline ends. Germline CDR1 SGHTA, CDR2 FQGNSA. This CDR3 contains 12 residues.

The gene calls are TRBV27 and TRBJ2-5; D unclear. Matching the DNA end better, TRBJ2-7 makes the J call doubtful. Germline lookup yields CDR1 MNHEY and CDR2 SMNVEV (reference sequence). The CDR3 spans 15 residues. CDR3 protein: CASSLAAMIDYEQYF. The CDR3 region has the DNA TGTGCCAGCAGTTTAGCGGCAATGATAGACTACGAGCAGTACTTC.

This rearrangement joins TRBV5-1 to TRBJ2-7; 10 bases match TRBD1. The CDR3 has 15 amino acids. Germline V gene sequence: CDR1 SGHRS, CDR2 YFSETQ. V lost 0 bases and J lost 2; bases outside the gene matches: 2. The CDR3 reads CASSLAGTGAYEQYF. CDR3 DNA: TGCGCCAGCAGCTTGGCCGGGACAGGGGCCTACGAGCAGTACTTC.

This chain connects TRBV6-4 to TRBJ2-1; 9 bases fit TRBD2. The V gene end was trimmed by 6 bases and the J gene end by 2 bases; junction bases not matched to a gene: 5. Germline loops: CDR1 MRHNA, CDR2 SNTAGT. The CDR3 is 15 residues long. In DNA form, the CDR3 reads TGTGCCAGCAGAAATAGCGGGAGTCCCTACAATGAGCAGTTCTTC. Its protein is CASRNSGSPYNEQFF.

The chain employs TRBV5-1 and TRBJ1-5; 7 nucleotides agree with TRBD1. Germline V gives CDR1 SGHRS, CDR2 YFSETQ. Germline trimming cut 7 bases from V and 7 bases from J; bases unmatched to any gene: 11. The CDR3 loop spans 14 amino acids. This CDR3 is CASAQGVGGQPQHF. As DNA, the CDR3 is TGCGCCAGCGCGCAAGGGGTAGGGGGCCAGCCCCAGCATTTT.

The chain is built from TRBV9 and TRBJ2-3, with D maybe TRBD2 (5 bases). Trimming pared 0 bases from V and 3 bases from J, leaving 11 bases between. This CDR3 comprises 15 residues. From germline, CDR1 is SGDLS and CDR2 YYNGEE. This chain's CDR3 is CASSVGGAVTDTQYF. DNA of the CDR3: TGTGCCAGCAGCGTAGGGGGAGCGGTTACAGATACGCAGTATTTT.

V usage is TRBV28 and J usage is TRBJ2-7; the match to TRBD1 covers 7 bases. CDR1 is MDHEN and CDR2 is SYDVKM in the germline V gene. With 4 bases clipped from V and 2 bases from J, the junction kept 8 bases outside the gene matches. The CDR3 has 15 residues. The CDR3 DNA reads as TGTGCCAGCAGTTCCCGGACAGGCCGTACCTACGAGCAGTACTTC. It encodes CASSSRTGRTYEQYF.

V usage is TRBV28 and J usage is TRBJ1-5; 8 nucleotides align to TRBD1. Trimming cost V 8 bases and J 6 bases; bases outside gene matches: 12. CDR3 size: 15 residues. Germline loops: CDR1 MDHEN, CDR2 SYDVKM. The CDR3 DNA reads TGTGCCAGCCTGGGGGTAGACAGGGGTGGTCAGCCCCAGCATTTT. It specifies CASLGVDRGGQPQHF.

This chain links TRBV7-3 with TRBJ2-7; no clear D. V was cut by 3 bases and J by 4 bases, with 16 bases left in between. Germline CDR1 and CDR2: SGHTA and FQGTGA. The CDR3 is 15 amino acids. CDR3 residues: CASSFSNAPRYEQYF. The CDR3, as DNA: TGTGCCAGCAGCTTTTCCAATGCCCCGAGGTACGAGCAGTACTTC.

The chain carries TRBV2 and TRBJ1-1; 7 bases map to TRBD1. Trimming removed 6 bases from V and 0 bases from J; junction bases left unmatched: 7. Germline V lookup: CDR1 SNHLY, CDR2 FYNNEI. CDR3 length: 15 residues. The CDR3 nucleotides are TGTGCCAGCAGCGGAGGGGGCCTCATGAACACTGAAGCTTTCTTT. Translated: CASSGGGLMNTEAFF.

The chain has TRBV6-6 and TRBJ1-5; D perhaps matches TRBD1 (6 bases). The CDR3 extends over 16 amino acids. Trimming removed 8 bases from V and 2 bases from J, with 19 bases in between. Germline V gene lookup returns CDR1 MNHNY and CDR2 SVGAGI (reference sequence). CDR3 sequence (DNA): TGTGCCAGCGCACGGGGGGGCGCCTGGGGCAATCAGCCCCAGCATTTT. This encodes CASARGGAWGNQPQHF.

This clone was recorded only once. The chain couples TRBV7-8 to TRBJ2-7, with TRBD1 matching 8 bases. CDR3 length: 13 amino acids. Trimming took 3 bases from V and 3 from J; bases not matched to a gene: 1. Looked up from germline, CDR1 is SGHVS and CDR2 is FQNEAQ. The CDR3 DNA follows: TGTGCCAGCAGCTTGGGACAGGACTACGAGCAGTACTTC. Protein: CASSLGQDYEQYF.

This chain links TRBV7-6 with TRBJ2-1; 7 positions match TRBD2. Germline V gene lookup returns CDR1 SGHVS and CDR2 FNYEAQ. The J segment lost 8 bases and the V segment lost 0 bases, leaving 10 bases of the junction unmatched. This CDR3 contains 16 residues. CDR3 sequence: CASSLAAGTIVYEQFF. The DNA for the CDR3 is TGTGCCAGCAGCTTAGCGGCCGGGACTATTGTCTATGAGCAGTTCTTC.